These T cell receptor beta chains were read from a single sample in a study of Ad26.COV2.S vaccination and SARS-CoV-2 variants. Sequenced by immunoSEQ multiplex PCR; TCRdb stores in-frame clones only, minus some. This sample has under 600,000 clones; 80% to 90% occur once, and the top ten carry 1.7%. Material: peripheral blood, obtained in a trial of Ad26.COV2.S vaccine versus placebo. Receptors were obtained from a person aged 18-65 years who received the Ad26.COV2.S COVID-19 vaccine or a placebo. Both conserved end residues are part of each CDR3. The D gene is left open where the match is weak. Size values are once, few and many counts, or a class for expanded clones, and some rows have none.

size	V	J	D	DNA	CDR3
.	TRBV19	TRBJ1-4	.	TGTGCCAGTAGTATTCCCCTCGGCAGGTCAAATGAAAAACTGTTTTTT	CASSIPLGRSNEKLFF
.	TRBV6-5	TRBJ1-4	TRBD1	TGTGCCAGCAGCCATATACGGACAGGTGAAAAACTGTTTTTT	CASSHIRTGEKLFF
.	TRBV7-8	TRBJ2-3	TRBD2	TGTGCCAGCAGCTCTAGCGGGGGGGCAGATACGCAGTATTTT	CASSSSGGADTQYF
once	TRBV7-2	TRBJ1-4	.	TGTGCCAGCAGCTTAGCGACAGGAAAACTGTTTTTT	CASSLATGKLFF
once	TRBV2	TRBJ2-7	.	TGTGCCAGCAGAATATGGACTGGTGAGCAGTACTTC	CASRIWTGEQYF
.	TRBV10-1	TRBJ2-1	.	TGCGCCAGCAGTGACCCCCTAGTCGCCCATGAGCAGTTCTTC	CASSDPLVAHEQFF
.	TRBV6-5	TRBJ2-1	.	TGTGCCAGCAGTCTGGATTCTTACAATGAGCAGTTCTTC	CASSLDSYNEQFF
.	TRBV11-3	TRBJ2-3	TRBD1	TGTGCCAGCAGCCCCAGACAGGGAGCAGATACGCAGTATTTT	CASSPRQGADTQYF
.	TRBV27	TRBJ2-3	TRBD2	TGTGCCAGCAGACTAGCGGGCCCTAGCACAGATACGCAGTATTTT	CASRLAGPSTDTQYF
.	TRBV10-1	TRBJ2-1	TRBD2	TGCGCCTCTAGCGGGATTTACAATGAGCAGTTCTTC	CASSGIYNEQFF
.	TRBV29-1	TRBJ2-5	.	TGCAGCGTTGGGGAACAGCAGCAAGAGACCCAGTACTTC	CSVGEQQQETQYF
.	TRBV15	TRBJ1-2	.	TGTGCCACCAGCAGGGCCCAACTCGGCTATGGCTACACCTTC	CATSRAQLGYGYTF
.	TRBV6-5	TRBJ2-5	.	TGTGCCAGCAGTTACTCGAGCTGGGCGGGACAAGAGACCCAGTACTTC	CASSYSSWAGQETQYF
.	TRBV5-1	TRBJ1-1	.	TGCGCCAGCAGCTTGGTACAAGTTGGAGCCACTGAAGCTTTCTTT	CASSLVQVGATEAFF
.	TRBV6-1	TRBJ2-2	TRBD2	TGTGCCAGCAGTGACCACCCCAGCGGGATCCTGGCCGGGGAGCTGTTTTTT	CASSDHPSGILAGELFF
.	TRBV23-1	TRBJ1-1	.	TGCGCCAGCAGTCATTCTCTATCCCATGCAGCTTTCTTT	CASSHSLSHAAFF
.	TRBV5-4	TRBJ1-5	.	TGTGCCAGCAGCTTTTGGGGCAGTCAGCCCCAGCATTTT	CASSFWGSQPQHF
.	TRBV6-5	TRBJ2-1	TRBD1	TGTGCCAGCAGTCAAAGGGGACAGGGGGCAAATGAGCAGTTCTTC	CASSQRGQGANEQFF
once	TRBV19	TRBJ1-5	.	TGTGCCAGTAGTATCTTCGAGGGCGGCCAGCCCCAGCATTTT	CASSIFEGGQPQHF
.	TRBV18	TRBJ2-5	.	TGTGCCAGCTCACCAGGGATCGTTCAAGAGACCCAGTACTTC	CASSPGIVQETQYF
.	TRBV3-1/TRBV3-2	TRBJ2-1	.	TGTGCCAGCAGCCATGTCGGACAGAGGAGCTCCTACAATGAGCAGTTCTTC	CASSHVGQRSSYNEQFF
.	TRBV7-9	TRBJ2-5	TRBD1	TGTGCCAGCAGGCCACAGACAGGGGGCGAGACCCAGTACTTC	CASRPQTGGETQYF
.	TRBV29-1	TRBJ2-5	.	TGCAGCGTTGACGGTTACGCTCAAGAGACCCAGTACTTC	CSVDGYAQETQYF
.	TRBV27	TRBJ2-7	TRBD2	TGTGCCAGCGGGCGAGGGACTAGAGCCTACGAGCAGTACTTC	CASGRGTRAYEQYF
.	TRBV3-1/TRBV3-2	TRBJ1-2	TRBD1	TGTGCCAGCAGCCAAGATCTTTTGGGCAGGGGGGACTATGGCTACACCTTC	CASSQDLLGRGDYGYTF
once	TRBV6-1	TRBJ1-1	TRBD1	TGTGCCAGCAGTGGACGCTCGGGACAGGCGAACACTGAAGCTTTCTTT	CASSGRSGQANTEAFF